This T cell receptor (beta chain) was captured by sequencing in a study of cytomegalovirus exposure and HLA in healthy donors. The study's findings and limits: Later, an analysis showed that TCR beta chains associated with HLA were more clonally expanded than others that were equally common.

Primers included in the PCR were 60 Vbeta and 13 Jbeta primers. Measured with immunoSEQ multiplex PCR; TCRdb has only the in-frame clones, and not every one. This sample yields roughly 130,000 clones, of which 80% are seen a single time; roughly 5.5% belongs to the top ten. This clone has more than one count but fewer than ten. Its target is unknown. This TCR derives from a man aged 30 to 39 in good health and CMV-seronegative. Sequenced: PBMCs.

The CDR3 here is CASSRGPVATNEKLFF. CDR3 in DNA: TGCGCCAGCAGCCGCGGTCCGGTTGCAACTAATGAAAAACTGTTTTTT. The J gene is TRBJ1-4, the V gene TRBV4-3; D is ambiguous. Germline assignment: CDR1 LGHNA and CDR2 YSLEER. CDR3 length equals 16 residues. V was trimmed by 4 bases and J by 0 bases, leaving 12 bases between them.